Listed here are 32 T cell receptor beta chains from one sample, sequenced in a study of cytomegalovirus exposure and HLA in healthy donors. Sequencing was performed with immunoSEQ multiplex PCR; in TCRdb, only in-frame clones are kept and a portion is missing. The sample includes 300,000 to 450,000 clones, 80% to 90% of them seen just once. What was sequenced was PBMCs. The receptors stem from a woman aged 18-29 years in good health and CMV-seronegative.

A few counts support this clone. The chain employs TRBV6-4 and TRBJ2-2; D remains ambiguous. Trimming took 2 bases from V and 5 from J, leaving 6 bases between them. The germline gives CDR1 MRHNA, CDR2 SNTAGT. The CDR3 extends over 13 amino acids. CDR3 in DNA: TGTGCCAGCAGTGACAGAACAACCGGGGAGCTGTTTTTT. Residues: CASSDRTTGELFF.

The V call is TRBV28, the J call TRBJ1-4; D might be TRBD1 (5 bases). V lost 2 bases and J lost 8, with 15 bases in between. Germline V gives CDR1 MDHEN, CDR2 SYDVKM. The CDR3 is 15 amino acids. CDR3 in amino acids: CASSLAQGGGEKLFF. In DNA form, the CDR3 reads TGTGCCAGCAGTTTAGCGCAGGGAGGAGGGGAAAAACTGTTTTTT. Looking up the rest from reference TRBV28 and TRBJ1-4 gives the full variable domain: DVKVTQSSRYLVKRTGEKVFLECVQDMDHENMFWYRQDPGLGLRLIYFSYDVKMKEKGDIPEGYSVSREKKERFSLILESASTNQTSMYLCASSLAQGGGEKLFFGSGTQLSVL.

The chain links TRBV7-9 to TRBJ1-5; D remains unclear. Between the trimmed V and J ends, which lost 3 bases and 0 bases, there was a span of 9 bases. CDR3 length: 15 amino acids. Germline CDR1 SEHNR, CDR2 FQNEAQ (reference sequence). DNA of the CDR3: TGTGCCAGCAGCTTCAGCGGGAATAGCAATCAGCCCCAGCATTTT. This sequence encodes CASSFSGNSNQPQHF.

V is TRBV28 and J is TRBJ1-2, with TRBD1 matching over 8 bases. The CDR3 is 13 amino acids. The junction had 8 bases not matched to a gene; V was cut back by 6 bases and J by 8 bases. Germline V gives CDR1 MDHEN, CDR2 SYDVKM. The CDR3 DNA sequence: TGTGCCAGCAGCCAAGGACAGGGTCGGGGCTACACCTTC. Encoded protein: CASSQGQGRGYTF.

The chain recombines TRBV29-1 with TRBJ2-2; D is possibly TRBD2 (5 bases). CDR3 length equals 13 residues. Germline V gene data show CDR1 as SQVTM and CDR2 as ANQGSEA. Trimming removed 0 bases at V and 6 bases at J, with 8 bases between. The CDR3 bases are TGCAGCGTTGAAGAAACGGAGGCCGGGGAGCTGTTTTTT. Protein sequence: CSVEETEAGELFF.

The chain uses TRBV29-1 and TRBJ2-7; TRBD2 aligns across 8 bases. There are 15 residues in the CDR3. Per the germline V gene, CDR1 is SQVTM and CDR2 is ANQGSEA. The V segment lost 5 bases and the J segment 1 base; nucleotides outside the gene matches: 10. CDR3 coding DNA: TGCAGCGTTACGATGGGCGGGGGGAGGTCCTACGAGCAGTACTTC. The encoded protein is CSVTMGGGRSYEQYF.

The chain links TRBV2 to TRBJ2-7; 12 nucleotides line up with TRBD1. This CDR3 comprises 16 residues. CDR1 and CDR2 from the germline V gene are SNHLY and FYNNEI. Germline trimming cut 4 bases from V and 1 base from J; bases unmatched to any gene: 5. The CDR3 coding sequence is TGTGCCAGCAGTGGAAGGGACAGGGGGCTTTCCTACGAGCAGTACTTC. Encoded protein: CASSGRDRGLSYEQYF.

This chain connects TRBV6-5 to TRBJ1-1; no reliable D call. Germline assignment: CDR1 MNHEY and CDR2 SVGAGI. CDR3 length equals 14 residues. V gave up 6 bases and J gave up 1 base, with 12 bases separating them. The CDR3 here is CASSSRFGNTEAFF. CDR3 DNA: TGTGCCAGCAGCTCGCGTTTCGGGAACACTGAAGCTTTCTTT.

This chain connects TRBV7-9 to TRBJ2-1; weak D call: TRBD2 (6 bases). Per the germline V gene, CDR1 is SEHNR and CDR2 is FQNEAQ (reference sequence). The CDR3 is made up of 14 amino acids. Trimming removed 4 bases at V and 9 bases at J, with 16 bases between. CDR3 nucleotides: TGTGCCAGCAGCTCCCCGGAGACGCGGGGTGAGCAGTTCTTC. Translated, it gives CASSSPETRGEQFF.

This chain connects TRBV10-3 to TRBJ1-3; no firm D call. V dropped 0 bases and J dropped 0 bases, with 12 bases sitting between them. Germline V gives CDR1 ENHRY, CDR2 SYGVKD. This CDR3 region has 17 residues. The CDR3 DNA sequence: TGTGCCATCAGTGAGTCGATGGCCAGCGCCTCTGGAAACACCATATATTTT. Protein sequence: CAISESMASASGNTIYF.

Concerning this clone: The sample has other DNA sequences that encode this CDR3 too. V gene TRBV5-6 combines with J gene TRBJ2-7, with TRBD2 identical over 7 bases. The germline gives CDR1 SGHDT, CDR2 YYEEEE. The J segment lost 4 bases and the V segment lost 3 bases, leaving 4 bases of the junction unmatched. The CDR3 is made up of 13 amino acids. CDR3 DNA: TGTGCCAGCAGCTCGGGACTACCTTACGAGCAGTACTTC. The encoded protein is CASSSGLPYEQYF.

The genes are TRBV19 and TRBJ1-1; 7 bases align to TRBD1. V gave up 8 bases and J gave up 1 base; unmatched junction bases: 4. This CDR3 region has 13 residues. The V gene's germline CDR1 is LNHDA and CDR2 SQIVND (reference sequence). The CDR3: CASQQGKNTEAFF. The CDR3 coding sequence is TGTGCCAGTCAACAGGGGAAGAACACTGAAGCTTTCTTT.

This chain connects TRBV25-1 to TRBJ2-2; 8 nucleotides match TRBD2. The CDR3 loop spans 14 amino acids. V dropped 2 bases and J dropped 6; count of bases not matched to a gene: 2. CDR1 and CDR2 from the germline V gene are MGHDK and SYGVNS. This chain's CDR3 is CASSEVGRAGELFF. CDR3 coding DNA: TGTGCCAGCAGTGAAGTCGGGAGGGCCGGGGAGCTGTTTTTT.

The rearrangement uses TRBV29-1 and TRBJ2-1; D is unresolved. CDR1 is SQVTM and CDR2 is ANQGSEA in the germline V gene. The length of the CDR3 is 12 residues. DNA for the CDR3: TGCAGTGCCGGTTCAGCGAGGAATGAGCAGTTCTTC. Amino acids: CSAGSARNEQFF.

The chain employs TRBV5-8 and TRBJ1-2; D gene uncertain. Between the trimmed V and J ends, which lost 4 bases and 7 bases, there was a span of 14 bases. Germline-derived CDR1 and CDR2 are SGHTS and YDEGEE. CDR3 size: 13 residues. CDR3: CASSNYKRRGYTF. Written as DNA, the CDR3 is TGTGCCAGCAGCAACTACAAGAGACGTGGCTACACCTTC.

The gene calls are TRBV6-1 and TRBJ2-2; D unresolved. The CDR3 is 14 amino acids. V was pared by 4 bases and J by 7 bases, with 13 bases between. Germline loops: CDR1 MNHNS, CDR2 SASEGT. For the CDR3, the DNA is TGTGCCAGCAGTGTTTCTAGTATCCTCGGGGAGCTGTTTTTT. Encoded protein: CASSVSSILGELFF.

The chain has TRBV4-1 and TRBJ2-1, with D possibly matching TRBD2 (6 bases). The CDR3 covers 15 residues. CDR1 and CDR2 from the germline V gene are MGHRA and YSYEKL. With 1 base removed from V and 4 bases from J, the gap between germline ends came to 11 bases. The CDR3 sequence: CASSQASTSYNEQFF. The CDR3 DNA reads as TGCGCCAGCAGCCAAGCCTCGACTAGTTACAATGAGCAGTTCTTC.

This clone showed up just a few times. This chain uses TRBV9 with TRBJ1-2; 8 nucleotides line up with TRBD1. Germline loops: CDR1 SGDLS, CDR2 YYNGEE. This CDR3 spans 16 amino acids. V was pared by 4 bases and J by 5 bases, with 13 bases of the junction left unmatched. DNA of the CDR3: TGTGCCAGCAGCATGACCCGGACAGGGAAGGGGTATGGCTACACCTTC. Its translation is CASSMTRTGKGYGYTF.

This sequence joins TRBV6-1 and TRBJ1-2, with D unclear. In germline, CDR1 is MNHNS, CDR2 SASEGT. CDR3 length equals 12 residues. V was clipped by 6 bases and J by 2 bases, with 7 bases between them. The CDR3 DNA is TGTGCCAGCAGCGGACTAAACTATGGCTACACCTTC. It is translated as CASSGLNYGYTF.

The genes are TRBV27 and TRBJ1-2, with D possibly matching TRBD1 (6 bases). V shed 0 bases and J shed 4 bases, with 6 bases lying between them. The CDR3 covers 13 residues. From germline, CDR1 is MNHEY and CDR2 SMNVEV (reference sequence). The chain's CDR3 is CASSLSTGYGYTF. The CDR3 coding sequence is TGTGCCAGCAGTTTATCGACAGGCTATGGCTACACCTTC.

CDR3 region: CASSPTPPRDSRDSTYEQYF. CDR3 DNA sequence: TGCGCCAGCAGCCCGACACCCCCCCGGGACAGCCGAGATTCCACCTACGAGCAGTACTTC. This chain links TRBV5-1 with TRBJ2-7, with 7 bases fitting TRBD1. After removal of 4 bases from V and 2 bases from J, the junction contained 24 bases not matched to a gene. Germline-derived CDR1 and CDR2 are SGHRS and YFSETQ. CDR3 length equals 20 residues.

The chain uses TRBV6-6 and TRBJ1-2, with 7 bases lining up with TRBD1. Germline CDR1 and CDR2: MNHNY and SVGAGI (reference sequence). This CDR3 is built from 13 residues. J gave up 5 bases and V 6 bases, and 6 bases lay outside the gene matches. The CDR3 DNA sequence: TGTGCCAGCAGACGACAGGGCAATTATGGCTACACCTTC. This translates into CASRRQGNYGYTF.

DNA of the CDR3: TGTGCCAGTAGTATGGTACAGGGGAACACTGAAGCTTTCTTT. Translation: CASSMVQGNTEAFF. This chain uses TRBV19 with TRBJ1-1; D perhaps matches TRBD1 (6 bases). The germline CDR1 and CDR2 sequences are LNHDA and SQIVND (reference sequence). V lost 3 bases and J 1 base, leaving 9 bases between the germline ends. The CDR3 is 14 amino acids.

The rearrangement uses TRBV5-4 and TRBJ2-1; 7 nucleotides align to TRBD2. The germline CDR1 and CDR2 sequences are SGHNT and YYREEE (reference sequence). The CDR3 is 15 residues long. Trimming took 2 bases from V and 3 from J; bases not matched to a gene: 5. CDR3 protein: CASSFVRDYYNEQFF. The CDR3, as DNA: TGTGCCAGCAGCTTTGTTCGGGACTACTACAATGAGCAGTTCTTC.

The V and J genes are TRBV4-2 and TRBJ1-1, with TRBD1 as a possible D gene (5 bases). Trimming removed 0 bases at V and 3 bases at J, with 8 bases between. Germline CDR1 is LGHNA and CDR2 is YNFKEQ. The CDR3 length is 14 residues. The CDR3 DNA sequence: TGTGCCAGCAGCCAAGACGAAGGGGACACTGAAGCTTTCTTT. Its protein product is CASSQDEGDTEAFF.

The chain recombines TRBV2 with TRBJ2-5; TRBD2 is a possible D gene (6 bases). The CDR3 loop spans 14 amino acids. Germline V gene sequence: CDR1 SNHLY, CDR2 FYNNEI. Trimming stripped 8 bases from V and 5 bases from J, with 18 bases between. CDR3 loop: CASGGTRQRETQYF. CDR3 DNA sequence: TGTGCCAGCGGGGGGACTCGGCAGCGGGAGACCCAGTACTTC.

The chain has TRBV5-1 and TRBJ1-1, with a weak D call TRBD1 (5 bases). This CDR3 is built from 16 residues. The V and J ends lost 4 bases and 1 base respectively, with 17 bases between them. Germline V gives CDR1 SGHRS, CDR2 YFSETQ. Here the CDR3 DNA reads TGCGCCAGCAGCCCCCGAGCTCTCAGGGAGAACACTGAAGCTTTCTTT. It encodes CASSPRALRENTEAFF.

The chain links TRBV5-6 to TRBJ2-1; 11 bases are shared with TRBD2. After removal of 1 base from V and 0 bases from J, the junction contained 9 bases not matched to a gene. This CDR3 has 19 residues. CDR1 is SGHDT, CDR2 YYEEEE, per germline. The CDR3 nucleotides read TGTGCCAGCAGCTTGACGTGGAGGACTAGCGGGCACTCCTACAATGAGCAGTTCTTC. The encoded protein is CASSLTWRTSGHSYNEQFF.

This rearrangement joins TRBV13 to TRBJ1-4, with D possibly matching TRBD1 (6 bases). The CDR3 is made up of 15 amino acids. V was trimmed by 5 bases and J by 5 bases, leaving 15 bases between them. Germline values: CDR1 PRHDT, CDR2 FYEKMQ (reference sequence). The CDR3 loop is CASSPSRGRNEKLFF. CDR3 DNA sequence: TGTGCCAGCAGCCCCAGCAGGGGTAGAAATGAAAAACTGTTTTTT.

The gene calls are TRBV28 and TRBJ1-5; 8 nucleotides line up with TRBD1. V shed 6 bases, J shed 0 bases, and the junction held 10 bases outside the gene matches. The CDR3 has 17 amino acids. Germline V CDR1 and CDR2: MDHEN, SYDVKM. The CDR3 loop reads CASSSGQGLNSNQPQHF. DNA for the CDR3: TGTGCCAGCAGCTCCGGACAGGGCCTGAATAGCAATCAGCCCCAGCATTTT.

The chain links TRBV30 to TRBJ2-5, with D possibly being TRBD1 (6 bases). The V end lost 3 bases, the J end lost 0 bases, and 11 bases lay between the germline ends. Germline CDR1 GTSNPN, CDR2 SVGIG (reference sequence). The CDR3 loop spans 14 amino acids. In DNA form, the CDR3 reads TGTGCCTGGAGCGCGGACAGTTACCAAGAGACCCAGTACTTC. This sequence encodes CAWSADSYQETQYF.

The V and J genes are TRBV28 and TRBJ2-7; weak D call: TRBD2 (5 bases). The CDR3 contains 13 residues. Germline lookup yields CDR1 MDHEN and CDR2 SYDVKM. V lost 5 bases, J lost 6 bases, and 14 bases lay in between. The CDR3 reads CASSPSIRGEQYF. The CDR3 DNA reads TGTGCCAGCAGTCCCTCCATCCGGGGCGAGCAGTACTTC. Complete variable domain (other parts from reference TRBV28 and TRBJ2-7): DVKVTQSSRYLVKRTGEKVFLECVQDMDHENMFWYRQDPGLGLRLIYFSYDVKMKEKGDIPEGYSVSREKKERFSLILESASTNQTSMYLCASSPSIRGEQYFGPGTRLTVT.